These 19 T cell receptor beta chains were all obtained from the same sample, sequenced in a study of blood T cell repertoires in COVID-19. Produced via immunoSEQ multiplex PCR; TCRdb's table is partial and in-frame only. The repertoire consists of around 300,000 clones, with 90% occurring once and the leading ten covering approximately 4%. Sequencing was performed on PBMCs or T cells enriched from blood (not recorded which). These TCRs come from a woman aged 18-29 years with acute COVID-19.

This sequence joins TRBV29-1 and TRBJ1-2, with D maybe TRBD1 (6 bases). The CDR3 has 12 residues. V was trimmed by 5 bases and J by 7 bases, leaving 14 bases between them. Germline CDR1 is SQVTM and CDR2 is ANQGSEA. As DNA, the CDR3 is TGCAGCGTTTTAGGGGGAGAAGGTGGCTACACCTTC. Translation gives CSVLGGEGGYTF.

This clone has a single count. Distinct nucleotide sequences in the sample also encode this CDR3. This sequence joins TRBV28 and TRBJ1-2; D uncertain. V gave up 2 bases and J gave up 2 bases, with 6 bases separating them. The CDR3 runs 13 residues. Germline lookup yields CDR1 MDHEN and CDR2 SYDVKM. The DNA for the CDR3 is TGTGCCAGCAGTTTAGGAGGAAACTATGGCTACACCTTC. Translating it yields CASSLGGNYGYTF.

Remarks on this clone: Other DNA sequences from this sample encode an identical CDR3 as well. The chain couples TRBV9 to TRBJ1-2; D uncertain. There are 12 residues in the CDR3. Germline CDR1 and CDR2: SGDLS and YYNGEE. Trimming shortened V by 4 bases and J by 2 bases, and 6 bases separated the two germline ends. The CDR3 nucleotides read TGTGCCAGCAGCCCAGCGAACTATGGCTACACCTTC. As protein: CASSPANYGYTF.

The chain combines TRBV27 with TRBJ2-2; tentatively, D is TRBD1 (5 bases). V was cut by 5 bases and J by 9 bases, with 16 bases left in between. The germline gives CDR1 MNHEY, CDR2 SMNVEV (reference sequence). The CDR3 is 14 residues long. CDR3 nucleotide sequence: TGTGCCAGCAGTCCAGACAGCTTTCCCAGGGAGCTGTTTTTT. The encoded protein is CASSPDSFPRELFF.

This clone was found once. The V call is TRBV19, the J call TRBJ2-3; 9 bases fit TRBD1. J lost 10 bases, V lost 5 bases, and 25 bases had no gene match. The CDR3 runs 19 residues. The germline CDR1 and CDR2 sequences are LNHDA and SQIVND (reference sequence). The CDR3 DNA reads as TGTGCCAGTAGTCATGGGACAGGGAATCTTCCCGACCATAGAGTGGCGCAGTATTTT. It specifies CASSHGTGNLPDHRVAQYF.

This CDR3 is CASSASLGQPLDGANVLTF. The CDR3 coding sequence is TGTGCCAGCAGCGCATCTCTGGGACAGCCCCTTGACGGGGCCAACGTCCTGACTTTC. The chain recombines TRBV9 with TRBJ2-6; 7 bases line up with TRBD1. Unmatched junction bases numbered 16, after V lost 3 bases and J lost 4 bases. CDR3 length: 19 residues. CDR1 SGDLS and CDR2 YYNGEE come from the germline V gene.

This clone has just one count. The gene calls are TRBV28 and TRBJ1-5; possible D gene TRBD1, 5 bases. The CDR3 consists of 14 residues. The germline V gene has CDR1 MDHEN and CDR2 SYDVKM. The V end lost 6 bases, the J end lost 4 bases, and 13 bases lay between the germline ends. The DNA of the CDR3 is TGTGCCAGCAGACCTTACAGGACAAATCAGCCCCAGCATTTT. This sequence encodes CASRPYRTNQPQHF.

This sequence joins TRBV5-1 and TRBJ2-2; the D is unclear. Germline assignment: CDR1 SGHRS and CDR2 YFSETQ. This CDR3 has 15 residues. With 5 bases removed from V and 7 bases from J, the gap between germline ends came to 18 bases. The CDR3 here is CASRTNVHENGELFF. For the CDR3, the DNA is TGCGCCAGCAGAACCAACGTCCATGAGAACGGGGAGCTGTTTTTT.

The V gene is TRBV28, the J gene TRBJ1-5; D is unresolved. Germline CDR1 is MDHEN and CDR2 is SYDVKM. The CDR3 extends over 12 amino acids. The germline V and J ends were trimmed by 8 bases and 3 bases, with 8 bases remaining between them. This CDR3 is CASREVNQPQHF. Written as DNA, the CDR3 is TGTGCCAGCCGGGAGGTCAATCAGCCCCAGCATTTT.

This clone has a single count. The chain is built from TRBV11-3 and TRBJ2-1, with 7 bases aligning to TRBD2. Trimming cost V 5 bases and J 10 bases; bases outside gene matches: 2. The CDR3 totals 11 residues. Per the germline V gene, CDR1 is SGHNT and CDR2 is YENEEA. As DNA, the CDR3 is TGTGCCAGCAGCCTAGCGGAGGAGCAGTTCTTC. Encoded protein: CASSLAEEQFF.

This sequence joins TRBV6-4 and TRBJ2-1, with D perhaps matching TRBD1 (7 bases). V lost 4 bases, J lost 6 bases, and 16 bases lay in between. CDR1 is MRHNA and CDR2 is SNTAGT in the germline V gene. CDR3 size: 15 residues. The CDR3, as DNA: TGTGCCAGCAGTGCTGACAGGGACGGGGGCAATGAGCAGTTCTTC. It translates to CASSADRDGGNEQFF.

The chain employs TRBV30 and TRBJ2-7; D is perhaps TRBD2 (5 bases). The CDR3 totals 14 residues. Germline V lookup: CDR1 GTSNPN, CDR2 SVGIG (reference sequence). Deletions cut 1 base from V and 2 bases from J, with 12 bases between. The CDR3 coding sequence is TGTGCCTGGAGTGACGCAACGGGAACCTACGAGCAGTACTTC. This translates into CAWSDATGTYEQYF.

The chain combines TRBV19 with TRBJ1-1, with TRBD1 identical over 7 bases. After removal of 7 bases from V and 0 bases from J, the junction contained 11 bases not matched to a gene. The length of the CDR3 is 16 residues. CDR1 and CDR2 (germline): LNHDA, SQIVND (reference sequence). The CDR3 nucleotides are TGTGCCAGTACCGTCAAACAGGGGATTTTGAACACTGAAGCTTTCTTT. Its translation: CASTVKQGILNTEAFF.

This chain connects TRBV29-1 to TRBJ1-5, with 9 bases lining up with TRBD1. The CDR3 spans 13 residues. The germline V gene encodes CDR1 SQVTM and CDR2 ANQGSEA. Trimming at V came to 7 bases and at J to 5 bases, leaving 6 bases not matched to a gene. The DNA of the CDR3 is TGCAGCGCCTCCGGGACAGGGTATCAGCCCCAGCATTTT. This encodes CSASGTGYQPQHF.

The chain links TRBV6-6 to TRBJ1-5; 7 positions agree with TRBD1. Germline V gene data show CDR1 as MNHNY and CDR2 as SVGAGI (reference sequence). This CDR3 has 15 residues. The junction had 4 bases not matched to a gene; V was cut back by 5 bases and J by 0 bases. The CDR3 sequence is CASSNRGSSNQPQHF. CDR3 in DNA: TGTGCCAGCAGTAACAGGGGATCTAGCAATCAGCCCCAGCATTTT.

The chain couples TRBV7-3 to TRBJ1-2; a weak D match, TRBD1 (6 bases). V dropped 5 bases and J dropped 4 bases, with 26 bases sitting between them. This CDR3 is 18 amino acids long. From germline, CDR1 is SGHTA and CDR2 FQGTGA. The CDR3 DNA reads TGTGCCAGCAGCCCGAGGGGGACCCTCGGGGTTACCGGCTATGGCTACACCTTC. This translates into CASSPRGTLGVTGYGYTF.

This chain's CDR3 is CASSLRGGRGSPLHF. CDR3 sequence (DNA): TGTGCCAGCAGTTTACGGGGGGGAAGAGGTTCACCCCTCCACTTT. This chain joins TRBV28 and TRBJ1-6; weak D call: TRBD1 (5 bases). This CDR3 spans 15 amino acids. V dropped 2 bases and J dropped 9 bases, with 14 bases sitting between them. Germline V gene sequence: CDR1 MDHEN, CDR2 SYDVKM.

The chain carries TRBV21-1 and TRBJ2-1; TRBD2 is the table's D call and was not checked against the DNA. TRBV21-1 is classified as a pseudogene. This CDR3 comprises 19 residues. CDR3 sequence (DNA): TGTGCCAGCAGCAAAAGGGCACTAGCGGCTAGGAGCTCCTACAATGAGCAGTTCTTC. This gives the protein CASSKRALAARSSYNEQFF.

The CDR3 DNA sequence: TGTGCCTGGAGTCCCGACACAGGGTACAATGAGCAGTTCTTC. This codes for CAWSPDTGYNEQFF. The rearrangement uses TRBV30 and TRBJ2-1; TRBD1 is a possible D gene (6 bases). The V gene's germline CDR1 is GTSNPN and CDR2 SVGIG (reference sequence). This CDR3 contains 14 residues. V shed 2 bases and J shed 4 bases, with 12 bases lying between them.